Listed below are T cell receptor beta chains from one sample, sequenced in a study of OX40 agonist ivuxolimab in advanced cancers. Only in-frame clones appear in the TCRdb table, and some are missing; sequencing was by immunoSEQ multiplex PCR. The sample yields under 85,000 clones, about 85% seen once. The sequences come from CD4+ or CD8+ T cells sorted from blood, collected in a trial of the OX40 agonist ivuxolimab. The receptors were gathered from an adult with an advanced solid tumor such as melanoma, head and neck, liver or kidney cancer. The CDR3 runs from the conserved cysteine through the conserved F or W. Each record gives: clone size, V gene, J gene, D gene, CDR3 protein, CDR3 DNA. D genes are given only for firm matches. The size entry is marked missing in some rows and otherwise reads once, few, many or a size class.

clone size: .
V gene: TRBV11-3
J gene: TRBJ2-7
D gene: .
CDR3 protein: CASSLGTGVSYEQYF
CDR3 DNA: TGTGCCAGCAGCTTAGGTACCGGGGTATCCTACGAGCAGTACTTC

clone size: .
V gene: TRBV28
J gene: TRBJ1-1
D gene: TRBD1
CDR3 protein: CASSQIRGQGARAFF
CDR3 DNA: TGTGCCAGCAGCCAAATTAGGGGGCAGGGGGCGAGAGCTTTCTTT

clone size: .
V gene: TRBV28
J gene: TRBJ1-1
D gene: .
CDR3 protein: CASYRNTEAFF
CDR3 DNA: TGTGCCAGTTACAGGAACACTGAAGCTTTCTTT

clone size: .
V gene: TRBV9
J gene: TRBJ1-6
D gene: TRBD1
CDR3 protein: CASSGRGRLGSPLHF
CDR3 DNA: TGTGCCAGCAGCGGCAGGGGGCGTCTGGGTTCACCCCTCCACTTT

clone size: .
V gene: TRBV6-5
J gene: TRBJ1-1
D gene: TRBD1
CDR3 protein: CASSLLGTGNTEAFF
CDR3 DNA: TGTGCCAGCAGTTTGCTCGGGACAGGGAACACTGAAGCTTTCTTT

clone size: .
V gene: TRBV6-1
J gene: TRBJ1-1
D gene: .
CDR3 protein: CASSQVGWGTEAFF
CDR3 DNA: TGTGCCAGCAGTCAGGTGGGATGGGGCACTGAAGCTTTCTTT

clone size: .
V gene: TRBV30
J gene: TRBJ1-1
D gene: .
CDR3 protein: CAWSGLTMNTEAFF
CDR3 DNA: TGTGCCTGGAGTGGATTGACCATGAACACTGAAGCTTTCTTT

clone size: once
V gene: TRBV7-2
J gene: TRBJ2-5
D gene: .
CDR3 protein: CASSEGQPEETQYF
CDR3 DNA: TGTGCCAGCAGCGAGGGGCAGCCAGAAGAGACCCAGTACTTC

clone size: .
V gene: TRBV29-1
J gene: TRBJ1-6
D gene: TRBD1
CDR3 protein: CSVGQGNNSPLHF
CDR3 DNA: TGCAGCGTTGGACAGGGGAATAATTCACCCCTCCACTTT

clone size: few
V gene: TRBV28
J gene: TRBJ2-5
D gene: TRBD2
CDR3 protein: CASSLGAGVRGETQYF
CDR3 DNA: TGTGCCAGCAGTTTAGGAGCGGGAGTACGTGGTGAGACCCAGTACTTC

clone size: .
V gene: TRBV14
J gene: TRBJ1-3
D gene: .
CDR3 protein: CASSNRGSSGNTIYF
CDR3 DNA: TGTGCCAGCTCCAACCGGGGGAGCTCTGGAAACACCATATATTTT

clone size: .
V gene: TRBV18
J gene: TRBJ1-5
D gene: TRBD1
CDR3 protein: CASSPFLRDRGPYSNQPQHF
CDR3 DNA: TGTGCCAGCTCACCTTTTTTGCGGGACAGGGGCCCTTATAGCAATCAGCCCCAGCATTTT

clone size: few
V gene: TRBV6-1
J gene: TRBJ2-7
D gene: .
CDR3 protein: CASNKDLSPSYEQYF
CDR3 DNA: TGTGCCAGCAATAAGGACCTCTCTCCATCATACGAGCAGTACTTC

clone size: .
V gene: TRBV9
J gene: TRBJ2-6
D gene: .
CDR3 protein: CASSVRGSGANVLTF
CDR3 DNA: TGTGCCAGCAGCGTAAGAGGCTCTGGGGCCAACGTCCTGACTTTC

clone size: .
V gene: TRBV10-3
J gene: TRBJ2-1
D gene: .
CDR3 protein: CAISESAANEQFF
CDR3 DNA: TGTGCCATCAGTGAGTCTGCGGCAAATGAGCAGTTCTTC

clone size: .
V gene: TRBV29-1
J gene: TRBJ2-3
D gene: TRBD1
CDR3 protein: CSVVPRDRGTDTQYF
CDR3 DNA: TGCAGCGTTGTCCCAAGGGACAGGGGCACAGATACGCAGTATTTT

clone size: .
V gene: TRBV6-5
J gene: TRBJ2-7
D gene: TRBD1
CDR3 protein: CATMDRVNEQYF
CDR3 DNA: TGTGCCACCATGGACAGGGTCAACGAGCAGTACTTC

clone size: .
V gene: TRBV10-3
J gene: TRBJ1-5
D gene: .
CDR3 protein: CASSEASQGPLNQPQHF
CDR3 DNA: TGTGCCAGCAGTGAAGCGTCACAGGGCCCTTTAAATCAGCCCCAGCATTTT

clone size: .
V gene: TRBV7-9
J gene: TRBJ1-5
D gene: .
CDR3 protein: CASSLGEGHSVGQPQHF
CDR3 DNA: TGTGCCAGCAGCTTAGGGGAGGGGCACTCTGTGGGTCAGCCCCAGCATTTT

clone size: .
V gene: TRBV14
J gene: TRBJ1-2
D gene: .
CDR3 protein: CASSSRPDGYGYTF
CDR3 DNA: TGTGCCAGCAGCTCCCGACCGGACGGCTATGGCTACACCTTC

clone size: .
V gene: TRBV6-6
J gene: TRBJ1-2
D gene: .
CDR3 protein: CASSNTGLSGYTF
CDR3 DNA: TGTGCCAGCAGTAATACAGGCCTAAGCGGCTACACCTTC

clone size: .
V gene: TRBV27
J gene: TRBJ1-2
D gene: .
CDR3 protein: CASSLSQGYYGYTF
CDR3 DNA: TGTGCCAGCAGTTTATCACAGGGCTACTATGGCTACACCTTC

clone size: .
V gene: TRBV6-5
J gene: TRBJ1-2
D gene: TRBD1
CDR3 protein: CASSEGGRDGYTF
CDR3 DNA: TGTGCCAGCAGTGAAGGGGGCAGAGATGGCTACACCTTC

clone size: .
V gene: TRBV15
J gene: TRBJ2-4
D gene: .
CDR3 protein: CATSFRADIQYF
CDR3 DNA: TGTGCCACCAGCTTCCGGGCAGACATTCAGTACTTC

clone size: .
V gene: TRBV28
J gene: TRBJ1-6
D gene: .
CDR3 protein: CASSLALNSPLHF
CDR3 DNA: TGTGCCAGCAGTCTAGCCCTCAATTCACCCCTCCACTTT

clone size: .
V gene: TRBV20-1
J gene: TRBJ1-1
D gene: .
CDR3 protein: CSATDAEAFF
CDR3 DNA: TGCAGTGCTACGGACGCTGAAGCTTTCTTT

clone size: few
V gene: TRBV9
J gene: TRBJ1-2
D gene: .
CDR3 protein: CASIGPEGYTF
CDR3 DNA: TGTGCCAGCATCGGGCCGGAGGGCTACACCTTC

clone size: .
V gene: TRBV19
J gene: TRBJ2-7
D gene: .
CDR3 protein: CASSIPTGGGEQYF
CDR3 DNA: TGTGCCAGTAGTATCCCAACAGGAGGAGGCGAGCAGTACTTC

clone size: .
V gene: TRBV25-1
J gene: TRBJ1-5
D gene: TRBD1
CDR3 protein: CARRDRETSGEPQHF
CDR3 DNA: TGTGCCAGGAGGGACAGAGAGACCAGCGGGGAGCCCCAGCATTTT

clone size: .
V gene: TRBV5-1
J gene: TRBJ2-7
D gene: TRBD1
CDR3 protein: CASSLAVQAGTGAYEQYF
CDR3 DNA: TGCGCCAGCAGCTTGGCCGTCCAAGCCGGGACAGGGGCCTACGAGCAGTACTTC

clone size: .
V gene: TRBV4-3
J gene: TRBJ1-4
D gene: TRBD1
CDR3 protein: CASSQDRGTGGEKLFF
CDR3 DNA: TGCGCCAGCAGCCAAGATCGAGGGACAGGGGGTGAAAAACTGTTTTTT

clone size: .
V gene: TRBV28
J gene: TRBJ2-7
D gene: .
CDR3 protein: CASSSDSGHTYEQYF
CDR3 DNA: TGTGCCAGCAGTTCAGACTCCGGACATACCTACGAGCAGTACTTC

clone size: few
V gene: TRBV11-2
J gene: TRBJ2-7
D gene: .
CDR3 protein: CASSSRVGNEQYF
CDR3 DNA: TGTGCCAGCAGCTCCAGGGTCGGCAACGAGCAGTACTTC

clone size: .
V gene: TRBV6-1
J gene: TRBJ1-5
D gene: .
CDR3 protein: CASSDSGPNQPQHF
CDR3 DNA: TGTGCCAGCAGTGACTCAGGACCCAATCAGCCCCAGCATTTT

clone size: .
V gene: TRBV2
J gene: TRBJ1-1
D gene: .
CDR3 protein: CASSDAGRVGEAFF
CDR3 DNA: TGTGCCAGCAGTGACGCAGGCCGGGTCGGTGAAGCTTTCTTT

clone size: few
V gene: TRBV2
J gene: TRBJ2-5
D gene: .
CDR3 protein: CASNSGREQETQYF
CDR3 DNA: TGTGCCAGCAACTCGGGCAGGGAGCAAGAGACCCAGTACTTC

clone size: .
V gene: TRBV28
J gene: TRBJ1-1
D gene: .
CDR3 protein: CASSTPSGQVAFF
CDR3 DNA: TGTGCCAGCAGTACCCCTTCGGGCCAAGTAGCTTTCTTT

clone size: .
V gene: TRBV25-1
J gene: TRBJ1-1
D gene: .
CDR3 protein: CASSEFNTVNTEAFF
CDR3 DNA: TGTGCCAGCAGTGAATTTAACACGGTGAACACTGAAGCTTTCTTT

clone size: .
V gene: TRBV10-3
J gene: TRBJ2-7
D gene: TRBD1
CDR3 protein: CAITSGTGSSYEQYF
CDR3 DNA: TGTGCCATCACCTCCGGGACAGGGAGCTCCTACGAGCAGTACTTC

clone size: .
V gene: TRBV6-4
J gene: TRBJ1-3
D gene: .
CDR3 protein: CASSEGGRSGNTIYF
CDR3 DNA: TGTGCCAGCAGTGAGGGAGGCAGATCGGGAAACACCATATATTTT

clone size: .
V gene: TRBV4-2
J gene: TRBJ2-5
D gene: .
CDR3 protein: CASSQESGFGQETQYF
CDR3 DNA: TGTGCCAGCAGCCAAGAAAGTGGGTTCGGCCAAGAGACCCAGTACTTC

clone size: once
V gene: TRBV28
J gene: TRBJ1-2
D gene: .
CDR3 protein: CASSLGGKRNYGYTF
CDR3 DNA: TGTGCCAGCAGTTTAGGGGGGAAAAGGAACTATGGCTACACCTTC

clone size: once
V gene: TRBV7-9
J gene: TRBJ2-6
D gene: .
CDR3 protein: CASSFPGTPSSGANVLTF
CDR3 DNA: TGTGCCAGCAGCTTTCCCGGGACGCCATCATCTGGGGCCAACGTCCTGACTTTC

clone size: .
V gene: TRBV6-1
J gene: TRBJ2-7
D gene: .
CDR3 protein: CARTSSYEQYF
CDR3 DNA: TGTGCCAGAACTAGCTCCTACGAGCAGTACTTC

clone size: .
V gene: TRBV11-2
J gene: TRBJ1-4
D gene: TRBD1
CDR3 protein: CASSPRQGRANEKLFF
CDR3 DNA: TGTGCCAGCAGCCCCAGACAGGGCAGGGCTAATGAAAAACTGTTTTTT

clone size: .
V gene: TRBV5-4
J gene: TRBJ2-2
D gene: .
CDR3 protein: CASNDGQSTGELFF
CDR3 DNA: TGTGCCAGCAACGACGGACAGTCCACCGGGGAGCTGTTTTTT

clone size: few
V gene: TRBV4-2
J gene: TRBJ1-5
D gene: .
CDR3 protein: CASSQTTGFSNQPQHF
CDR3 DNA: TGTGCCAGCAGCCAAACGACAGGCTTTAGCAATCAGCCCCAGCATTTT

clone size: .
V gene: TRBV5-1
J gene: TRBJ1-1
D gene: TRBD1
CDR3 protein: CASSSQGAQMTEAFF
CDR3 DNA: TGCGCCAGCAGCTCGCAGGGGGCTCAGATGACTGAAGCTTTCTTT

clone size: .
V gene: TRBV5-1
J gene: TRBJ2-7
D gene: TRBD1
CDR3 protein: CASSLGGTGRYEQYF
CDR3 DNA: TGCGCCAGCAGCTTGGGAGGGACAGGGAGATACGAGCAGTACTTC

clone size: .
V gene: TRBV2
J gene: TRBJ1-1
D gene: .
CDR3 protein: CASSVTENTEAFF
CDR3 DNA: TGTGCCAGCAGTGTAACAGAGAACACTGAAGCTTTCTTT

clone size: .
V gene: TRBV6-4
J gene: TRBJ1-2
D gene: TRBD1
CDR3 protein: CASRTPGTGTYGYTF
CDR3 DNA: TGTGCCAGCAGGACCCCCGGGACAGGGACCTATGGCTACACCTTC

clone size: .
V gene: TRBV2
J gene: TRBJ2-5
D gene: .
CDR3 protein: CASSWDLKETQYF
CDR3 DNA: TGTGCCAGCAGTTGGGACCTAAAAGAGACCCAGTACTTC

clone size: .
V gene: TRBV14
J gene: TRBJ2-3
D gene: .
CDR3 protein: CASSPAGKQYF
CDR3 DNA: TGTGCCAGCAGCCCCGCAGGGAAGCAGTATTTT